The clone carrying this TCR beta chain was counted at least ten times. Its antigen is still unknown. This specimen belongs to a study of regulatory T cells in long-lasting Graves disease. Across the study: Antithyroid drug intake by newly diagnosed Graves' patients had lasted under 3 months. Whole-study results and caveats: Repertoires from persistent disease leaned toward TRBV28, TRBJ1-2 and TRBJ2-5. Fewer public clonotypes were shared by new patients (966) than by persistent patients (fewer than 3,000).

Through Arm-PCR of CDR3 regions and iRepertoire HTBI primers, TCR beta libraries were built. MiXCR, run by TCRdb on the multiplex PCR reads, gives a single entry per CDR3 protein. The repertoire consists of 200,000 to 300,000 distinct CDR3 sequences, with 20% to 25% occurring once and the leading ten covering roughly 13%. Regarding time point: newly diagnosed GD, antithyroid drugs for less than 3 months. PBMCs provided the RNA from which the TCR library was made. Graves' disease diagnosis used American Thyroid Association guidelines. Germline assignment: CDR1 DFQATT and CDR2 SNEGSKA (reference sequence). This CDR3 contains 12 residues. Trimming pared 0 bases from V and 6 bases from J, leaving 3 bases between.

This specimen was peripheral blood mononuclear cells (PBMCs), taken at new diagnosis, from a patient treated with antithyroid drugs. This clonotype originated in a female donor with Graves disease. This chain connects TRBV20-1 to TRBJ1-6; no clear D. The chain's CDR3 is CSAREGNSPLHF. The DNA of the CDR3 is TGCAGTGCTAGAGAGGGTAATTCACCCCTCCACTTT.